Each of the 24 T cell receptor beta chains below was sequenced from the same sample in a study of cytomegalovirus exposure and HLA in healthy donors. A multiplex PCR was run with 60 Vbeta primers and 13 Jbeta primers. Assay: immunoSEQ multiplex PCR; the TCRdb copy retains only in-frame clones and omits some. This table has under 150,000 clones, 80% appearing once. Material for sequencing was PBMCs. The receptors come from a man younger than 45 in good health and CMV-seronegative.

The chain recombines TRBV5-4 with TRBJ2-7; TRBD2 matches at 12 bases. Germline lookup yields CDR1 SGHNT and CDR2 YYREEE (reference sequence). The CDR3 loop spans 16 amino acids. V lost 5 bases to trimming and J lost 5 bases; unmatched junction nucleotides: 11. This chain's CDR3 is CASRPGLAGSFNEQYF. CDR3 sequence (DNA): TGTGCCAGCAGACCCGGACTAGCGGGAAGTTTTAACGAGCAGTACTTC.

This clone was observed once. The CDR3 DNA is TGCGCCAGCAGCCCTGAAGCGACAGGAAGATACGAGCAGTACTTC. It translates to CASSPEATGRYEQYF. V is TRBV5-1 and J is TRBJ2-7, with D possibly TRBD1 on 6 matching bases. The V end lost 4 bases, the J end lost 4 bases, and 18 bases lay between the germline ends. The CDR3 is 15 amino acids. CDR1 and CDR2 from the germline V gene are SGHRS and YFSETQ.

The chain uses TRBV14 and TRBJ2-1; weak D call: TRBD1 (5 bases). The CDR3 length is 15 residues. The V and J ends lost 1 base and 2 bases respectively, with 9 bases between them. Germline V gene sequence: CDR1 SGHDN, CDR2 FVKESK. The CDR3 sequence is CASSQAHRPYNEQFF. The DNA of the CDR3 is TGTGCCAGCAGCCAAGCCCACAGGCCCTACAATGAGCAGTTCTTC.

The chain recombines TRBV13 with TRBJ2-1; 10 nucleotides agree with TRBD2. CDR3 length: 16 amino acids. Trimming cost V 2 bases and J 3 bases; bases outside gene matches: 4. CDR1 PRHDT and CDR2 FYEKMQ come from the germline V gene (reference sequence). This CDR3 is CASSLTLAGDYNEQFF. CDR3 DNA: TGTGCCAGCAGCTTAACCCTAGCGGGGGACTACAATGAGCAGTTCTTC.

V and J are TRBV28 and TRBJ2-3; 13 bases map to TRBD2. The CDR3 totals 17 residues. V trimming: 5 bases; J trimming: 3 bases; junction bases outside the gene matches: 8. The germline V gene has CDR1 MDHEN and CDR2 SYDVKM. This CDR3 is CASSLRTSGGLTDTQYF. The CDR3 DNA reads TGTGCCAGCAGTCTGCGGACTAGCGGGGGCCTTACAGATACGCAGTATTTT.

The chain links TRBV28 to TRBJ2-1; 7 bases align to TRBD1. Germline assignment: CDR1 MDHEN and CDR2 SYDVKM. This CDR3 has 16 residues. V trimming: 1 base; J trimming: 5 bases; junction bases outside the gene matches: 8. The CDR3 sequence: CASSLFFGQAHNEQFF. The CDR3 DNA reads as TGTGCCAGCAGTTTATTCTTTGGACAGGCCCACAATGAGCAGTTCTTC.

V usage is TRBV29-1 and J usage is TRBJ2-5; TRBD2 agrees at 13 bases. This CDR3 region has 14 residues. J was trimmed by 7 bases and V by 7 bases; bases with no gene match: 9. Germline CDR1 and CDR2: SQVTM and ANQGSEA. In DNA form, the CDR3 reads TGCAGCGACCGGACTAGCGGGGGCGCGGGGACCCAGTACTTC. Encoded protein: CSDRTSGGAGTQYF.

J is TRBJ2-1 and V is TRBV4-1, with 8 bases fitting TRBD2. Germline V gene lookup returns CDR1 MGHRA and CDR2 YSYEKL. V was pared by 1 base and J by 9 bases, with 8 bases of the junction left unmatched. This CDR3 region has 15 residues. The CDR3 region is CASSQGWKRGIEQFF. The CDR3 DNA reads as TGCGCCAGCAGCCAAGGATGGAAGCGGGGGATTGAGCAGTTCTTC.

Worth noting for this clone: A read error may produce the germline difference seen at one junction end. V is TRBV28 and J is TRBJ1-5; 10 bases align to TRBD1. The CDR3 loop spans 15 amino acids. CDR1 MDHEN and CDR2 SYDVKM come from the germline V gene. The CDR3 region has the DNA TGTGCCAGCACTTTAAGGGGACAGGGGATAGGACCCCAGAATTTT. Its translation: CASTLRGQGIGPQNF.

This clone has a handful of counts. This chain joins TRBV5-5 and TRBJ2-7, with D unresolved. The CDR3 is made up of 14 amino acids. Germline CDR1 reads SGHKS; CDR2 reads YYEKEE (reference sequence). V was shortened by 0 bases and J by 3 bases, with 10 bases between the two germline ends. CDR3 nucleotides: TGTGCCAGCAGCTTGGCCTCGCCAGTCTACGAGCAGTACTTC. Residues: CASSLASPVYEQYF.

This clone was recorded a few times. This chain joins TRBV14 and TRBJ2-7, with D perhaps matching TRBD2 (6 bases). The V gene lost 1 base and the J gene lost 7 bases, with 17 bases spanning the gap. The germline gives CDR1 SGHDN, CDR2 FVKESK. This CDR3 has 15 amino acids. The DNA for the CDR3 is TGTGCCAGCAGCCAAGGTCTGGAGGGTACCGGAGAGCAGTACTTC. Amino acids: CASSQGLEGTGEQYF.

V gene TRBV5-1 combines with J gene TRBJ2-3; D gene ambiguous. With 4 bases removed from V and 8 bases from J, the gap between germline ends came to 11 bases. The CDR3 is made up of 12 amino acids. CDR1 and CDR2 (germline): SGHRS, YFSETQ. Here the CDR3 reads CASSGFHGTQYF. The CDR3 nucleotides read TGCGCCAGCAGCGGCTTCCATGGTACGCAGTATTTT.

The CDR3 is CASRHTGNLYEQYF. The CDR3 DNA is TGTGCCAGCAGACATACAGGGAATCTCTACGAGCAGTACTTC. This chain uses TRBV28 with TRBJ2-7; D perhaps matches TRBD1 (6 bases). Germline assignment: CDR1 MDHEN and CDR2 SYDVKM. The CDR3 has 14 residues. Between the trimmed V and J ends, which lost 6 bases and 3 bases, there was a span of 15 bases.

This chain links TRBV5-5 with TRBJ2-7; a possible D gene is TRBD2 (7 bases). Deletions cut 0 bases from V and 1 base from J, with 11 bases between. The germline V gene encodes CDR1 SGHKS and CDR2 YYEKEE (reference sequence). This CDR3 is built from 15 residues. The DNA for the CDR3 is TGTGCCAGCAGCTTGGCGGGGGGCAGGTCCTACGAGCAGTACTTC. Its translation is CASSLAGGRSYEQYF.

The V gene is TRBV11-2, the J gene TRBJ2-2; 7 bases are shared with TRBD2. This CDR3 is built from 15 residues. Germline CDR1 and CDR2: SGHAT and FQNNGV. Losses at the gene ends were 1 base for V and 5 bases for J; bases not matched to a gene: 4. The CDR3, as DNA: TGTGCCAGCAGCTTAGTCGGGGGAGGGACCGGGGAGCTGTTTTTT. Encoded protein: CASSLVGGGTGELFF.

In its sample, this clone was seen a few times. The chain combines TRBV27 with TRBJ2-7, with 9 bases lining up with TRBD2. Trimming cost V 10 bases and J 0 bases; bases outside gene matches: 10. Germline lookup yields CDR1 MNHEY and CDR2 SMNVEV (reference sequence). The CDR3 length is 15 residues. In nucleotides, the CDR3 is TGTGCCAACCCCCGTAATAGCGGGAGCTCCTACGAGCAGTACTTC. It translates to CANPRNSGSSYEQYF.

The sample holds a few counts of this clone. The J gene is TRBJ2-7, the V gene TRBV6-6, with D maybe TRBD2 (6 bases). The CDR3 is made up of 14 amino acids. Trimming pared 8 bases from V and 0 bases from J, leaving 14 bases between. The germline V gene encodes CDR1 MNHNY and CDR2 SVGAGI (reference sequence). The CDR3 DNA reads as TGTGCCAGCTCCGATGTCGGGAGCTCCTACGAGCAGTACTTC. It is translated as CASSDVGSSYEQYF.

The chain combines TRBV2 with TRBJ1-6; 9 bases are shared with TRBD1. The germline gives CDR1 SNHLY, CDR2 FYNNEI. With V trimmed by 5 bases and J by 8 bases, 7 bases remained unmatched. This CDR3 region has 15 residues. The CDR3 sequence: CASSWDREVDSPLHF. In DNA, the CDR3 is TGTGCCAGCAGTTGGGACAGGGAAGTTGATTCACCCCTCCACTTT.

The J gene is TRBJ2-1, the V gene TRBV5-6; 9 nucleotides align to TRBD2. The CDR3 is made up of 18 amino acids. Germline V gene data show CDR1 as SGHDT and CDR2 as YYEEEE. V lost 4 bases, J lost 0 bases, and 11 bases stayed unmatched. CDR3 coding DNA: TGTGCCAGCAGCCCTATAGTCCGACTAGCGGACTCCTACAATGAGCAGTTCTTC. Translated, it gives CASSPIVRLADSYNEQFF.

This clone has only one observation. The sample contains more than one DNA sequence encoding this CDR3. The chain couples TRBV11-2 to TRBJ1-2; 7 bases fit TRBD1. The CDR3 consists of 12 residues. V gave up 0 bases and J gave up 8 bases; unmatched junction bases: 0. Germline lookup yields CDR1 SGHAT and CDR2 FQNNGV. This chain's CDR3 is CASSLEGGGYTF. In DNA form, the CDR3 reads TGTGCCAGCAGCTTAGAAGGGGGCGGCTACACCTTC.

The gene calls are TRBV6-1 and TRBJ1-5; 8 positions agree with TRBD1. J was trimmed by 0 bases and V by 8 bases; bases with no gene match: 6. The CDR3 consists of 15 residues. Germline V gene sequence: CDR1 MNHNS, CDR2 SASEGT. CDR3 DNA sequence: TGTGCCAGCTTGGACAGGGTCTATAGCAATCAGCCCCAGCATTTT. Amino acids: CASLDRVYSNQPQHF.

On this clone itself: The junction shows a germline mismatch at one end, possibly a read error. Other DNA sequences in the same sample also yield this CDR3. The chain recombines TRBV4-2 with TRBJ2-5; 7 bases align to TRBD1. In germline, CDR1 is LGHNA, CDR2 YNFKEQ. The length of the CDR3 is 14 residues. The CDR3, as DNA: TGTGCCAGCAGCCAAGTCGGGACAGAAGAGACTCAGTACTTC. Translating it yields CASSQVGTEETQYF.

The CDR3 loop is CAWGAGYEQYF. The CDR3 DNA follows: TGTGCCTGGGGGGCGGGGTACGAGCAGTACTTC. V usage is TRBV30 and J usage is TRBJ2-7; a possible D gene is TRBD2 (6 bases). Germline V gene lookup returns CDR1 GTSNPN and CDR2 SVGIG (reference sequence). Trimming removed 5 bases at V and 4 bases at J, with 9 bases between. The CDR3 has 11 amino acids.

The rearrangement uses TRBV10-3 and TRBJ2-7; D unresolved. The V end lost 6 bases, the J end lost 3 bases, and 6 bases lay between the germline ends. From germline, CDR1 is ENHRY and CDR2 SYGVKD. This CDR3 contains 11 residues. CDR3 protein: CAISANYEQYF. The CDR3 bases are TGTGCCATCAGCGCTAACTACGAGCAGTACTTC.